These 10 T cell receptor beta chains share one sample of origin, sequenced in a study of glioma-infiltrating T cells. The iRepertoire nested amplicon-rescue multiplex PCR amplified TCR alpha and beta CDR3s from RNA. TCRdb re-analysed the multiplex PCR reads in MiXCR, keeping a single row per CDR3 protein. Counted here are approximately 130,000 distinct CDR3 sequences, approximately 24% occurring once; the ten biggest clones make up about a quarter. Input material: glioma tissue, nonneoplastic brain tissue, or PBMCs (not recorded which). These receptors all come from a human donor with low-grade glioma or glioblastoma, undergoing nonglioma brain surgery, or in good health (not recorded which).

There are many counts of this clonotype. The rearrangement links TRBV6-6 to TRBJ1-1; no reliable D call. Trimming removed 2 bases at V and 5 bases at J, with 15 bases between. CDR3 length: 15 amino acids. In germline, CDR1 is MNHNY, CDR2 SVGAGI (reference sequence). CDR3 DNA: TGTGCCAGCAGTTACGACGGGGTACAAAGGACTGAAGCTTTCTTT. Protein product: CASSYDGVQRTEAFF.

The gene calls are TRBV3-1 and TRBJ2-1; D perhaps matches TRBD1 (6 bases). The assigned J gene may be wrong: the sequence end matches TRBJ2-5 better. The V gene's germline CDR1 is LGHDT and CDR2 YNNKEL (reference sequence). CDR3 size: 17 residues. Written as DNA, the CDR3 is TGTGCCAGCAGCCGATCTCCCAGGGTGGGGGCCCAAGAGACCCAGTACTTC. It specifies CASSRSPRVGAQETQYF.

This clonotype was counted between two and nine times. The V and J genes are TRBV12-3 or TRBV12-4 and TRBJ1-1; 7 bases map to TRBD1. This CDR3 spans 16 amino acids. V was pared by 5 bases and J by 7 bases, with 16 bases of the junction left unmatched. CDR3 residues: CASSAYRGGDVGEAFF. CDR3 coding DNA: TGTGCCAGCAGTGCCTACAGGGGAGGGGACGTGGGTGAAGCTTTCTTT.

J is TRBJ2-3 and V is TRBV20-1; 7 positions agree with TRBD2. The J segment lost 2 bases and the V segment lost 6 bases, leaving 5 bases of the junction unmatched. Looked up from germline, CDR1 is DFQATT and CDR2 is SNEGSKA (reference sequence). The CDR3 has 13 residues. CDR3 nucleotides: TGCAGTGCCCTGGGGGGGTTCACAGATACGCAGTATTTT. This encodes CSALGGFTDTQYF.

In this sample, this clonotype turned up many times. The gene calls are TRBV20-1 and TRBJ2-1; D call uncertain. CDR1 and CDR2 (germline): DFQATT, SNEGSKA (reference sequence). V lost 0 bases and J 7 bases, leaving 7 bases between the germline ends. This CDR3 comprises 12 residues. Here the CDR3 DNA reads TGCAGTGCTAGAGATATGGGGAATGAGCAGTTCTTC. This gives the protein CSARDMGNEQFF.

The chain employs TRBV6-6 and TRBJ1-1; D gene unclear. The V end lost 2 bases, the J end lost 0 bases, and 13 bases lay between the germline ends. This CDR3 spans 16 amino acids. Germline CDR1 reads MNHNY; CDR2 reads SVGAGI (reference sequence). The CDR3 loop reads CASSYPGGQMNTEAFF. In DNA form, the CDR3 reads TGTGCCAGCAGTTACCCGGGCGGGCAAATGAACACTGAAGCTTTCTTT.

The genes are TRBV4-2 and TRBJ1-1; TRBD1 might be the D (5 bases). The length of the CDR3 is 14 residues. Germline CDR1 is LGHNA and CDR2 is YNFKEQ. Trimming pared 5 bases from V and 1 base from J, leaving 11 bases between. The CDR3 loop is CASSLGGTNTEAFF. CDR3 DNA sequence: TGTGCCAGCAGCTTAGGAGGGACGAACACTGAAGCTTTCTTT.

This clonotype turned up a few times. Germline and junction disagree at one end, which may indicate a read error. The chain carries TRBV28 and TRBJ1-2; D possibly corresponds to TRBD1 (5 bases). Germline assignment: CDR1 MDHEN and CDR2 SYDVKM. This CDR3 spans 14 amino acids. CDR3 sequence: CASSITGTNYGYTF. The CDR3 DNA sequence: TGTGCCAGCAGTATAACAGGAACTAATTATGGCTACACCTTC.

In its sample, this clonotype was seen a few times. This chain connects TRBV7-8 to TRBJ1-1; TRBD1 matches 8 bases. Trimming took 2 bases from V and 4 from J; bases not matched to a gene: 9. CDR3 length: 16 residues. Germline assignment: CDR1 SGHVS and CDR2 FQNEAQ. The CDR3 reads CASSLPGQGMVTEAFF. Here the CDR3 DNA reads TGTGCCAGCAGCTTACCTGGACAGGGTATGGTCACTGAAGCTTTCTTT.

The sample holds a few counts of this clonotype. The chain joins TRBV2 to TRBJ2-1; TRBD1 aligns across 8 bases. Germline trimming cut 3 bases from V and 4 bases from J; bases unmatched to any gene: 2. The CDR3 loop spans 14 amino acids. Looked up from germline, CDR1 is SNHLY and CDR2 is FYNNEI. In DNA form, the CDR3 reads TGTGCCAGCAGTGACACAGGGGGATACAATGAGCAGTTCTTC. As protein: CASSDTGGYNEQFF. The whole variable domain, remainder taken from reference TRBV2 and TRBJ2-1, is EPEVTQTPSHQVTQMGQEVILRCVPISNHLYFYWYRQILGQKVEFLVSFYNNEISEKSEIFDDQFSVERPDGSNFTLKIRSTKLEDSAMYFCASSDTGGYNEQFFGPGTRLTVL.